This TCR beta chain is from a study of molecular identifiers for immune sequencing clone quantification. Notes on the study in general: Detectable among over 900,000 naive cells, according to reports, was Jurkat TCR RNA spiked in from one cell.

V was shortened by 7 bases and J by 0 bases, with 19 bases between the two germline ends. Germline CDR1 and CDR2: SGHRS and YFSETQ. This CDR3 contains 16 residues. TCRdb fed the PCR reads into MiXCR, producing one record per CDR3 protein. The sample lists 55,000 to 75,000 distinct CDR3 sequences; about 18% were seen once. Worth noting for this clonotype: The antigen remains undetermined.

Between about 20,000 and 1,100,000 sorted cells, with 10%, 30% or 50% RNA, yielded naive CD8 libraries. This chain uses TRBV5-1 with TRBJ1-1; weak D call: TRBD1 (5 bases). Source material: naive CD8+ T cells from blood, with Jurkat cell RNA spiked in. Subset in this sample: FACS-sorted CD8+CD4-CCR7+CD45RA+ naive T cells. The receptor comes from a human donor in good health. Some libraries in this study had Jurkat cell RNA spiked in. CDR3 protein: CASGWTGTAMNTEAFF. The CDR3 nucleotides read TGCGCCAGCGGCTGGACCGGGACGGCTATGAACACTGAAGCTTTCTTT.